The source of this T cell receptor beta chain is a study of molecular identifiers for immune sequencing clone quantification. Whole-study findings and limits: For effector cells, clones above 20 RNA copies held over 98% of molecules; for naive cells, under 1%.

This clonotype has at least ten counts. What it binds is unknown. With listed TCR primers and previously described methods, bulk TCR libraries were prepared. TCRdb called the PCR reads again in MiXCR, with one record for every CDR3 protein. Of approximately 680,000 distinct CDR3 sequences in the sample, about 25% are singletons; the top ten hold about 0.8%. This receptor was obtained from a human donor in good health. Some libraries in this study had Jurkat cell RNA spiked in. Sample: naive CD8+ T cells from blood, with Jurkat cell RNA spiked in. Specified subset: FACS-sorted CD8+CD4-CCR7+CD45RA+ naive T cells.

The chain's CDR3 is CASSSREDTEAFF. As DNA, the CDR3 is TGTGCCAGCAGTTCAAGGGAGGACACTGAAGCTTTCTTT. The chain links TRBV27 to TRBJ1-1; no clear D. V dropped 4 bases and J dropped 3 bases, with 9 bases sitting between them. Germline lookup yields CDR1 MNHEY and CDR2 SMNVEV (reference sequence). The CDR3 has 13 amino acids.